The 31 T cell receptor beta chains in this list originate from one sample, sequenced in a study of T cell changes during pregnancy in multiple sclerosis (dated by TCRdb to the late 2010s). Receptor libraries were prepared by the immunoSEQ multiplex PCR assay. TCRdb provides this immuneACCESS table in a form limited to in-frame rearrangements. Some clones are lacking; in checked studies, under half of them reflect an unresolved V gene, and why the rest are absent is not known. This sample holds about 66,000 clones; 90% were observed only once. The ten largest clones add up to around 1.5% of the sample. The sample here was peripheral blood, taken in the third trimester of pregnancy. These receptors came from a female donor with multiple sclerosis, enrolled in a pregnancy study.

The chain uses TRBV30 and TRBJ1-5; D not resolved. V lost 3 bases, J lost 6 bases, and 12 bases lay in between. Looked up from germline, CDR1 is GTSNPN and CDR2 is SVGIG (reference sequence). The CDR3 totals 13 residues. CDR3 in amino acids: CAWSTSGLQPQHF. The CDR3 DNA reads TGTGCCTGGAGCACCTCCGGACTTCAGCCCCAGCATTTT.

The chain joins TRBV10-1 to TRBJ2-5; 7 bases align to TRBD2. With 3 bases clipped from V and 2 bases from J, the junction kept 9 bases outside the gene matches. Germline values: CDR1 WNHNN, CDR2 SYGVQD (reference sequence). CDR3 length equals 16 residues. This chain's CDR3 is CASSEDLSGTQETQYF. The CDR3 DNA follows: TGCGCCAGCAGTGAAGATTTGAGCGGGACTCAAGAGACCCAGTACTTC.

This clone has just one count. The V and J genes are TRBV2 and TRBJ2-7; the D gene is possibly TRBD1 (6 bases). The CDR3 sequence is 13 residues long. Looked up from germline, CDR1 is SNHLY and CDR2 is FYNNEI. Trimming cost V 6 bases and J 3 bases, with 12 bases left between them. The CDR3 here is CASSIQGIYEQYF. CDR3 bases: TGTGCCAGCAGCATACAGGGTATCTACGAGCAGTACTTC.

The CDR3 bases are TGCAGCGTTGACAGGGGGCAGAACACTGAAGCTTTCTTT. Amino acid sequence: CSVDRGQNTEAFF. This sequence joins TRBV29-1 and TRBJ1-1; 8 bases match TRBD1. The CDR3 length is 13 residues. The germline V gene has CDR1 SQVTM and CDR2 ANQGSEA. Germline trimming cut 3 bases from V and 1 base from J; bases unmatched to any gene: 1.

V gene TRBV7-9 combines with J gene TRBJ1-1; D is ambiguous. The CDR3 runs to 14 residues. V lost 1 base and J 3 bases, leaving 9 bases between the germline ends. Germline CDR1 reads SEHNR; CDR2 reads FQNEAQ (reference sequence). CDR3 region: CASSLVSEHTEAFF. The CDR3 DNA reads TGTGCCAGCAGCTTAGTGTCGGAGCACACTGAAGCTTTCTTT.

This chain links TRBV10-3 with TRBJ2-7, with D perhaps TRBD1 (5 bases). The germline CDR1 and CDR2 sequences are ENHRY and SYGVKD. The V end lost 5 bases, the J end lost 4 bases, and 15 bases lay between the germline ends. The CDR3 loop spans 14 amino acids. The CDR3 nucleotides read TGTGCCATCAGTTTCTCCGACAGACAATACGAGCAGTACTTC. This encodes CAISFSDRQYEQYF.

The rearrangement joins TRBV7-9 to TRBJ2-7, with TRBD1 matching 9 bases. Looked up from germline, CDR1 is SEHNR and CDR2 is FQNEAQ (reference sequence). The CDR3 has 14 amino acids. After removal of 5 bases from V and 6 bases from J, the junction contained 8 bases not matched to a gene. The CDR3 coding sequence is TGTGCCAGCAGCCCGGGACAGGGTGAAGGCGAGCAGTACTTC. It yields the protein CASSPGQGEGEQYF.

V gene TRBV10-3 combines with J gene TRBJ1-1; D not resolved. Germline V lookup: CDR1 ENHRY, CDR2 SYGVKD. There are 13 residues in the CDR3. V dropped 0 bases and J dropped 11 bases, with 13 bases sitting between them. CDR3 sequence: CAISESMGGNAFF. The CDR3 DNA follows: TGTGCCATCAGTGAGTCGATGGGCGGGAACGCTTTCTTT.

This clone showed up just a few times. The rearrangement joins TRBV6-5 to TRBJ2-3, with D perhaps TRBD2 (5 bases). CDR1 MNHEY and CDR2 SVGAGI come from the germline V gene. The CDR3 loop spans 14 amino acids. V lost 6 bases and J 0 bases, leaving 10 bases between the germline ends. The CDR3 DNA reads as TGTGCCAGCAGCGCCGGGGATAGCACAGATACGCAGTATTTT. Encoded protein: CASSAGDSTDTQYF.

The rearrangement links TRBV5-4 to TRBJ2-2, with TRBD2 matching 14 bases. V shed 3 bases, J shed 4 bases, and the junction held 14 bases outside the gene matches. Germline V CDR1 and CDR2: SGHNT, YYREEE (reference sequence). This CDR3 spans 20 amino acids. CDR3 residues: CASSSTLGLAGGGRTGELFF. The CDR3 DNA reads TGTGCCAGCAGCTCAACCCTCGGACTAGCGGGGGGAGGGCGCACCGGGGAGCTGTTTTTT.

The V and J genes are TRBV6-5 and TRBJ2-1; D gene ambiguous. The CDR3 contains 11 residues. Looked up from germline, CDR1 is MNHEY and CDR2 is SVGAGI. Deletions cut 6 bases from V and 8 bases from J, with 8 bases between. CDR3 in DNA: TGTGCCAGCAGCCGACTCCATGAGCAGTTCTTC. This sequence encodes CASSRLHEQFF.

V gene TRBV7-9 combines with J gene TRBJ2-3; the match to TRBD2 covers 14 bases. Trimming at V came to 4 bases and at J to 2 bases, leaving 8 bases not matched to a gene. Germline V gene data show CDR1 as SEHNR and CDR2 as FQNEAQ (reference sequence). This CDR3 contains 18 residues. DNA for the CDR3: TGTGCCAGCAGCTCCCGACTAGCGGGGGGGCGACCCACAGATACGCAGTATTTT. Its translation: CASSSRLAGGRPTDTQYF. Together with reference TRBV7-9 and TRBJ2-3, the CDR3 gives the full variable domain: DTGVSQNPRHKITKRGQNVTFRCDPISEHNRLYWYRQTLGQGPEFLTYFQNEAQLEKSRLLSDRFSAERPKGSFSTLEIQRTEQGDSAMYLCASSSRLAGGRPTDTQYFGPGTRLTVL.

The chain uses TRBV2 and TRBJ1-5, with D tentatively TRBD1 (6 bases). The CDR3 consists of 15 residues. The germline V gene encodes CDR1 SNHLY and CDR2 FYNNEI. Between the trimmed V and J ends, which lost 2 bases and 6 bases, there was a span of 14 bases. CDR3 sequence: CASSESGQRGQPQHF. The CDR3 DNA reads TGTGCCAGCAGTGAATCAGGACAGAGGGGTCAGCCCCAGCATTTT.

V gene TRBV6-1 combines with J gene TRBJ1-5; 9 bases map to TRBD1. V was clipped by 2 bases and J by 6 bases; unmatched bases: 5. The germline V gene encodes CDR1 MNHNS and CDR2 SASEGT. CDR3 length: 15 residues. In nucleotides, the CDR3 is TGTGCCAGCAGTGAATTGGGGACAGGGCTTCAGCCCCAGCATTTT. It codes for CASSELGTGLQPQHF.

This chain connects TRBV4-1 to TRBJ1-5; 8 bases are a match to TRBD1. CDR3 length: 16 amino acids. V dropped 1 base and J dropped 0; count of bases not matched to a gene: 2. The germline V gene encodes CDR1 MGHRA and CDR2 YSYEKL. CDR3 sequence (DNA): TGCGCCAGCAGCCAAGGGGACAGGAATAGCAATCAGCCCCAGCATTTT. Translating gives CASSQGDRNSNQPQHF.

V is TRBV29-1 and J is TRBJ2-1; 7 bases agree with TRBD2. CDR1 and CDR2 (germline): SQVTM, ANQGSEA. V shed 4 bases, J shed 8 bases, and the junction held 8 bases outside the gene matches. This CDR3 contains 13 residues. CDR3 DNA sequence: TGCAGCGTTGTAGCGGGCAGGGAGGATGAGCAGTTCTTC. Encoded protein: CSVVAGREDEQFF.

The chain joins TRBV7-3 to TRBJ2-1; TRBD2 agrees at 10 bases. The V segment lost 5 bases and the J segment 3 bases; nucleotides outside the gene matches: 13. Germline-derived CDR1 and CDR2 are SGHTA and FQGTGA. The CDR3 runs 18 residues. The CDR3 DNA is TGTGCCAGCAGCCCAACTGAGCGGGGGGGGAAAAACTACAATGAGCAGTTCTTC. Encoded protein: CASSPTERGGKNYNEQFF.

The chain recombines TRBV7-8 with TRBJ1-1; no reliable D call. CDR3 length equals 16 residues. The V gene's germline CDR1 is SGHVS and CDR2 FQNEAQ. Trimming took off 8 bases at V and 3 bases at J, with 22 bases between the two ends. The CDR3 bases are TGTGCCAGCTCCCGTTTGCGCCCGCTGGCGGACACTGAAGCTTTCTTT. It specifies CASSRLRPLADTEAFF.

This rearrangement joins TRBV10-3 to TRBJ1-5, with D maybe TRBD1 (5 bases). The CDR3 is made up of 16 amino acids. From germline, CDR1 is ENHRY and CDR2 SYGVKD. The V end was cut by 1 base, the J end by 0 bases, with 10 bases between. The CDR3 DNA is TGTGCCATCAGTGAGTTAGGGGCCGATAGCAATCAGCCCCAGCATTTT. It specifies CAISELGADSNQPQHF.

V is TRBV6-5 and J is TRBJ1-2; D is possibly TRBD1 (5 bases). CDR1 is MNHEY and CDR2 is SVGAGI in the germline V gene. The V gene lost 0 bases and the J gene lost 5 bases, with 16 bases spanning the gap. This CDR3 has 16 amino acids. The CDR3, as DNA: TGTGCCAGCAGTTACTCCGGGGGGAGAGTCGAATATGGCTACACCTTC. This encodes CASSYSGGRVEYGYTF.

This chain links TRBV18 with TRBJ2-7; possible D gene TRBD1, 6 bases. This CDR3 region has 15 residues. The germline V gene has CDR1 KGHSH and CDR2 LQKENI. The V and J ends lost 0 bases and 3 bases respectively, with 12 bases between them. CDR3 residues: CASSPPRTGFYEQYF. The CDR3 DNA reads TGTGCCAGCTCACCACCAAGAACAGGGTTCTACGAGCAGTACTTC.

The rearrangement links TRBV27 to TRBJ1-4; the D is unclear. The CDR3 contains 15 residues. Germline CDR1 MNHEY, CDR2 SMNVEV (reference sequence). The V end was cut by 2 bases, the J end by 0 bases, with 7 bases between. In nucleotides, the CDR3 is TGTGCCAGCAGTTTAGGACTTGCAACTAATGAAAAACTGTTTTTT. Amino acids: CASSLGLATNEKLFF.

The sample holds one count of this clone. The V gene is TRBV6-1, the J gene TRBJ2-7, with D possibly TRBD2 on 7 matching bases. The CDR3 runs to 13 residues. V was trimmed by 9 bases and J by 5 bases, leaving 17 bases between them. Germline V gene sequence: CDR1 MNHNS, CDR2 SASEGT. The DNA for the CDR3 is TGTGCCAGTCTCGAGGGGGGGTGGGACGAGCAGTACTTC. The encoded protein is CASLEGGWDEQYF.

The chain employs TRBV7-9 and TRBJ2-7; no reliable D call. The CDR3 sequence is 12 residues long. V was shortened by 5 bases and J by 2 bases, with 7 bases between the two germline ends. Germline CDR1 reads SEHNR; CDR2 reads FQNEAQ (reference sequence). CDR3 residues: CASSPPTYEQYF. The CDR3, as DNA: TGTGCCAGCAGCCCCCCCACCTACGAGCAGTACTTC.

The CDR3 DNA sequence: TGCGCCAGCAGCCAAGATACGAGCAGGGTGGATGGTGGCTACACCTTC. Protein product: CASSQDTSRVDGGYTF. The chain carries TRBV4-3 and TRBJ1-2, with a weak D call TRBD1 (5 bases). The ends were cut back, 0 bases at V and 7 bases at J, with 18 bases in the middle. The CDR3 runs to 16 residues. Germline V CDR1 and CDR2: LGHNA, YSLEER.

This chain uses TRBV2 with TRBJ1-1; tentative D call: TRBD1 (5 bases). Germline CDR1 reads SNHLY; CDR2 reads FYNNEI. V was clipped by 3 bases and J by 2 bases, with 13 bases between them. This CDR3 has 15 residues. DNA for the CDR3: TGTGCCAGCAGTGAGAGACAGCACCAAAACACTGAAGCTTTCTTT. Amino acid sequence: CASSERQHQNTEAFF.

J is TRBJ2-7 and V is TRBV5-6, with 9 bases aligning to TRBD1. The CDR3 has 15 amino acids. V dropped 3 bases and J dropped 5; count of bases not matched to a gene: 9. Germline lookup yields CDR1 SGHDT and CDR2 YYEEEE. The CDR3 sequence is CASSWTGTGIHEQYF. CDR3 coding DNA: TGTGCCAGCAGCTGGACCGGGACAGGGATCCACGAGCAGTACTTC.

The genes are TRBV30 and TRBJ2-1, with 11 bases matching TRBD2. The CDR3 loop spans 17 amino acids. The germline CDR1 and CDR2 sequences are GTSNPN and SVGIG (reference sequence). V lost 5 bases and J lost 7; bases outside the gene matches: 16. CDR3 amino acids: CAWSSTLSGRARNEQFF. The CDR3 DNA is TGTGCCTGGTCCAGTACCCTTAGCGGGAGGGCCCGGAATGAGCAGTTCTTC.

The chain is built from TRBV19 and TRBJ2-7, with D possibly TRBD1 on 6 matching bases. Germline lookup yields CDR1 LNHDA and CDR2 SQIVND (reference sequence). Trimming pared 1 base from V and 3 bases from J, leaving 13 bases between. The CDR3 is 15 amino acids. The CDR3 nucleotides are TGTGCCAGTAGTATAGGGACAGAGGCGGGCTACGAGCAGTACTTC. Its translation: CASSIGTEAGYEQYF.

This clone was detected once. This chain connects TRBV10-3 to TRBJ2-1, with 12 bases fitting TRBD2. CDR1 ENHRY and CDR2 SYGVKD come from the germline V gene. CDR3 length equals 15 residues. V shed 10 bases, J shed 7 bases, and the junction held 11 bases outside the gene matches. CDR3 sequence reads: CASGASGRAGNEQFF. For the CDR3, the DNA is TGTGCCAGTGGGGCTAGCGGGAGGGCCGGGAATGAGCAGTTCTTC.

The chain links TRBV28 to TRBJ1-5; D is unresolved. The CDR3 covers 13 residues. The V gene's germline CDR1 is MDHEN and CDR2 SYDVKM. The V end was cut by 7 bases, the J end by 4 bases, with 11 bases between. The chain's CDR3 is CASTISLNQPQHF. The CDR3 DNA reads TGTGCCAGCACAATCTCCCTAAATCAGCCCCAGCATTTT.